This entry features one T cell receptor (beta chain) sequence. Antigen: not known. Per the authors' pipeline: ImmunoSEQ output lacked quality scores and full-length reads, limiting matched filtering. Assay: immunoSEQ multiplex PCR; the TCRdb copy retains only in-frame clones and omits some. From that table come the V and J calls and clone size; the DNA was used to work out D and trimming. Of roughly 1.5 million clones detected, 95% to 99% appear once; the ten largest clones hold approximately 0.44%. These data belong to a study of shared clonotypes between healthy human individuals. Background on the study: Plates per donor: three CD4 naive, three CD4 memory, two CD8 naive, one CD8 memory.

Study-level results: Researchers sampled blood only, noting tissue repertoires likely differ. Clonotype sharing among donors was thought likely to change with sequencing depth.

CDR3 length: 14 amino acids. V lost 0 bases and J 3 bases, leaving 10 bases between the germline ends. Germline V gene data show CDR1 as SGDLS and CDR2 as YYNGEE. This chain joins TRBV9 and TRBJ2-7, with D unclear. Sequencing was carried out using naive CD4+ T cells sorted from blood. Subset given: CD45RA+ positively selected. The sequence came from a man aged 25-40 years in good health. The CDR3 DNA is TGTGCCAGCAGCGTAGCAATGGACGGCTACGAGCAGTACTTC. As protein: CASSVAMDGYEQYF. Variable domain in full (rest from reference TRBV9 and TRBJ2-7): DSGVTQTPKHLITATGQRVTLRCSPRSGDLSVYWYQQSLDQGLQFLIQYYNGEERAKGNILERFSAQQFPDLHSELNLSSLELGDSALYFCASSVAMDGYEQYFGPGTRLTVT.